Shown below are 28 T cell receptor beta chains from a single sample sequenced in a study of metastatic and nonmetastatic thyroid tumors. Thyroid surgery was preceded by no treatment in any patient. TCRdb ran MiXCR on the PCR reads. The sample lists under 45,000 clones; about a sixth were seen once. Sequenced material: tumor tissue. These receptors were obtained from a female donor with papillary thyroid cancer or a benign thyroid nodule (not recorded which). Some clones in this sample may be carry-over from other donors' samples.

The rearrangement links TRBV5-1 to TRBJ1-2, with D perhaps matching TRBD1 (5 bases). Germline V gene lookup returns CDR1 SGHRS and CDR2 YFSETQ. This CDR3 region has 13 residues. V lost 4 bases to trimming and J lost 5 bases, with 12 bases between them. Written as DNA, the CDR3 is TGCGCCAGCAGCCCCGGGACGGCGTATGGCTACACCTTC. This sequence encodes CASSPGTAYGYTF.

This clone is termed medium-sized. V gene TRBV10-1 combines with J gene TRBJ2-7; TRBD1 might be the D (5 bases). Trimming cost V 3 bases and J 5 bases, with 17 bases left between them. Germline loops: CDR1 WNHNN, CDR2 SYGVQD (reference sequence). CDR3 size: 15 residues. The DNA of the CDR3 is TGCGCCAGCAGTGAAGTAGGGGCGCTTCCCCACGAGCAGTACTTC. Its translation: CASSEVGALPHEQYF.

The chain uses TRBV11-2 and TRBJ1-3; D may be TRBD1 (5 bases). Germline CDR1 SGHAT, CDR2 FQNNGV. The V end lost 5 bases, the J end lost 0 bases, and 8 bases lay between the germline ends. The CDR3 totals 14 residues. The CDR3 DNA reads as TGTGCCAGCAGCCAGGGAAGCTCTGGAAACACCATATATTTT. It is translated as CASSQGSSGNTIYF. Variable domain in full (rest from reference TRBV11-2 and TRBJ1-3): EAGVAQSPRYKIIEKRQSVAFWCNPISGHATLYWYQQILGQGPKLLIQFQNNGVVDDSQLPKDRFSAERLKGVDSTLKIQPAKLEDSAVYLCASSQGSSGNTIYFGEGSWLTVV.

As concerns this clone: With a much larger clone just one base away, this may be a read error. The V call is TRBV10-3, the J call TRBJ1-2; D remains unclear. Germline V gene lookup returns CDR1 ENHRY and CDR2 SYGVKD. The CDR3 has 13 amino acids. CDR3 sequence: CAIRVQTAYGCTF. In DNA form, the CDR3 reads TGTGCCATCAGAGTCCAGACTGCGTATGGCTGCACCTTC.

The V gene is TRBV3-1, the J gene TRBJ1-6, with TRBD1 matching over 9 bases. The CDR3 runs 14 residues. CDR1 is LGHDT and CDR2 is YNNKEL in the germline V gene (reference sequence). The ends lost 8 bases at V and 10 bases at J; junction bases unmatched: 9. CDR3 nucleotide sequence: TGTGCCAGCCGGGGGACAGGGACAGGATCACCCCTCCACTTT. Translation: CASRGTGTGSPLHF.

This clone was detected a few times. The J gene is TRBJ2-7, the V gene TRBV6-5; D might be TRBD2 (5 bases). This CDR3 spans 10 amino acids. CDR1 is MNHEY and CDR2 is SVGAGI in the germline V gene. The ends were cut back, 11 bases at V and 12 bases at J, with 17 bases in the middle. The CDR3 loop reads CAGGWYSRYF. CDR3 bases: TGTGCCGGAGGTTGGTACAGTCGGTACTTC.

This clone was seen many times. V and J are TRBV7-2 and TRBJ1-5; 7 bases fit TRBD1. Germline V gene sequence: CDR1 SGHTA, CDR2 FQGNSA. CDR3 length equals 16 residues. The V and J ends lost 5 bases and 2 bases, in that order; junction bases with no gene match: 9. The CDR3 bases are TGTGCCAGCAGCCCCTATCCCACAGGGGGCAATCAGCCCCAGCATTTT. It codes for CASSPYPTGGNQPQHF.

This CDR3 reads CSSAVRLATYEQYF. The CDR3 DNA is TGCAGTTCTGCGGTTCGCCTTGCAACCTACGAGCAGTACTTC. The chain uses TRBV20-1 and TRBJ2-7; D is undetermined. CDR1 DFQATT and CDR2 SNEGSKA come from the germline V gene (reference sequence). The CDR3 totals 14 residues. V was cut by 8 bases and J by 2 bases, with 19 bases left in between.

The chain uses TRBV4-1 and TRBJ1-5; 10 nucleotides agree with TRBD1. V shed 2 bases and J 0 bases; nucleotides not matched to a gene: 1. This CDR3 is 16 amino acids long. Germline V lookup: CDR1 MGHRA, CDR2 YSYEKL. The CDR3 DNA sequence: TGCGCCAGCAGCCAAAGGGACAGGGGTAGCAATCAGCCCCAGCATTTT. Residues: CASSQRDRGSNQPQHF.

In this sample, this clone turned up many times. V is TRBV20-1 and J is TRBJ2-3, with D unclear. The CDR3 sequence is 11 residues long. The V gene's germline CDR1 is DFQATT and CDR2 SNEGSKA (reference sequence). The V end was cut by 2 bases, the J end by 5 bases, with 5 bases between. The CDR3 coding sequence is TGCAGTGCTAGATTGGTAGATACGCAGTATTTT. Translation: CSARLVDTQYF.

At least ten counts were recorded for this clone. This chain links TRBV29-1 with TRBJ2-5, with 9 bases matching TRBD2. There are 14 residues in the CDR3. Germline values: CDR1 SQVTM, CDR2 ANQGSEA. The junction had 7 bases not matched to a gene; V was cut back by 5 bases and J by 3 bases. The chain's CDR3 is CSVYPGLAKETQYF. The CDR3 DNA reads TGCAGCGTTTATCCGGGACTAGCCAAAGAGACCCAGTACTTC. The complete variable domain, with remaining parts taken from reference TRBV29-1 and TRBJ2-5, reads SAVISQKPSRDICQRGTSLTIQCQVDSQVTMMFWYRQQPGQSLTLIATANQGSEATYESGFVIDKFPISRPNLTFSTLTVSNMSPEDSSIYLCSVYPGLAKETQYFGPGTRLLVL.

In its sample, this clone was seen many times. The chain links TRBV20-1 to TRBJ2-5; 7 bases line up with TRBD2. This CDR3 has 13 residues. From germline, CDR1 is DFQATT and CDR2 SNEGSKA (reference sequence). Trimming took 2 bases from V and 4 from J; bases not matched to a gene: 4. CDR3 DNA sequence: TGCAGTGCTAGACGGGAGGTTGTAGAGACCCAGTACTTC. Translation gives CSARREVVETQYF.

This clone was recorded at least ten times. This may be a read error, as it is one base from a much larger clone. The V call is TRBV27, the J call TRBJ1-2, with D possibly TRBD1 on 6 matching bases. The V gene's germline CDR1 is MNHEY and CDR2 SMNVEV (reference sequence). Trimming took off 5 bases at V and 7 bases at J, with 20 bases between the two ends. The CDR3 spans 15 residues. The CDR3: CASSTRVGGAGGYTF. DNA of the CDR3: TGTGCCAGCAGTACCCGGGTCGGGGGCGCCGGTGGCTACACCTTC.

This clone was detected many times. V gene TRBV28 combines with J gene TRBJ1-4; TRBD1 agrees at 9 bases. This CDR3 contains 17 residues. CDR1 and CDR2 (germline): MDHEN, SYDVKM. V lost 5 bases, J lost 8 bases, and 15 bases stayed unmatched. The CDR3 sequence is CASSELPRTGVEEKLFF. The CDR3 bases are TGTGCCAGCAGTGAACTCCCCCGGACAGGGGTGGAGGAAAAACTGTTTTTT.

This clone was found many times. This chain links TRBV3-1 with TRBJ2-7; the D gene is possibly TRBD1 (5 bases). The CDR3 covers 12 residues. Germline assignment: CDR1 LGHDT and CDR2 YNNKEL (reference sequence). Trimming pared 3 bases from V and 6 bases from J, leaving 9 bases between. CDR3 DNA sequence: TGTGCCAGCAGCCATAACAGGTTCGAGCAGTACTTC. Translated: CASSHNRFEQYF.

In this sample, this clone turned up many times. The DNA is omitted, as the CDR3 cannot be located on it reliably, and the CDR3 follows TCRdb's listing. V gene TRBV28 combines with J gene TRBJ2-1; the table's D gene call, TRBD1, was not cross checked with the DNA. Germline V gene sequence: CDR1 MDHEN, CDR2 SYDVKM. The CDR3 sequence runs 12 residues, both termini included. CDR3 sequence: CASSSSGLEQFF.

The chain recombines TRBV20-1 with TRBJ2-1; no clear D. CDR1 DFQATT and CDR2 SNEGSKA come from the germline V gene (reference sequence). The CDR3 consists of 15 residues. Trimming took 6 bases from V and 3 from J, leaving 18 bases between them. CDR3 in amino acids: CSARDCGRVYNEQFF. CDR3 bases: TGCAGTGCAAGGGATTGCGGTAGGGTCTACAATGAGCAGTTCTTC.

This clone was counted at least ten times. The rearrangement uses TRBV30 and TRBJ2-1, with D perhaps matching TRBD1 or TRBD2 (5 bases each). V gave up 2 bases and J gave up 1 base, with 9 bases separating them. The germline CDR1 and CDR2 sequences are GTSNPN and SVGIG (reference sequence). The CDR3 is 14 amino acids. CDR3 coding DNA: TGTGCCTGGAGTCGTGGGGGATCCTACAATGAGCAGTTCTTC. Protein: CAWSRGGSYNEQFF.

This clone occurred many times. The gene calls are TRBV7-2 and TRBJ2-7; D is perhaps TRBD2 (5 bases). The CDR3 spans 14 residues. Germline V gene data show CDR1 as SGHTA and CDR2 as FQGNSA. The V and J ends lost 6 bases and 1 base respectively, with 13 bases between them. The CDR3 loop reads CASRPSGGSYEQYF. CDR3 DNA sequence: TGTGCCAGCAGGCCCAGTGGCGGGTCCTACGAGCAGTACTTC. The variable domain in full, completed from reference TRBV7-2 and TRBJ2-7, reads GAGVSQSPSNKVTEKGKDVELRCDPISGHTALYWYRQSLGQGLEFLIYFQGNSAPDKSGLPSDRFSAERTGGSVSTLTIQRTQQEDSAVYLCASRPSGGSYEQYFGPGTRLTVT.

Concerning this clone: A much larger clone sits a single nucleotide away, making a read error possible. The rearrangement joins TRBV9 to TRBJ2-4, with TRBD2 matching 14 bases. The CDR3 is 20 amino acids. Germline lookup yields CDR1 SGDLS and CDR2 YYNGEE. Losses at the gene ends were 5 bases for V and 1 base for J; bases not matched to a gene: 14. The CDR3 DNA sequence: TGTGCCAGCAGAGAGGGAACCCCGGGACTAGCGGGAGACGCCAAAAACATTCAGTACTTC. Its translation: CASREGTPGLAGDAKNIQYF. Complete variable domain (other parts from reference TRBV9 and TRBJ2-4): DSGVTQTPKHLITATGQRVTLRCSPRSGDLSVYWYQQSLDQGLQFLIQYYNGEERAKGNILERFSAQQFPDLHSELNLSSLELGDSALYFCASREGTPGLAGDAKNIQYFGAGTRLSVL.

The table lists this clone with many counts. The genes are TRBV7-9 and TRBJ1-1; D is ambiguous. The CDR3 covers 13 residues. Germline CDR1 and CDR2: SEHNR and FQNEAQ (reference sequence). The ends were cut back, 5 bases at V and 8 bases at J, with 15 bases in the middle. This CDR3 reads CASSEVGSTEAFF. CDR3 bases: TGTGCCAGCAGCGAAGTTGGTTCGACAGAAGCTTTCTTT.

The chain is built from TRBV11-1 and TRBJ2-7; 9 bases are a match to TRBD1. The V gene end was trimmed by 3 bases and the J gene end by 4 bases; junction bases not matched to a gene: 10. The CDR3 totals 16 residues. Germline V gene sequence: CDR1 SGHAT, CDR2 FQDESV (reference sequence). The CDR3: CASSFSLGQGLYEQYF. The DNA for the CDR3 is TGTGCCAGCAGCTTTTCACTGGGACAGGGCTTGTACGAGCAGTACTTC.

At least ten counts were recorded for this clone. V is TRBV4-3 and J is TRBJ2-1; D is possibly TRBD2 (5 bases). The CDR3 is made up of 15 amino acids. Trimming removed 4 bases from V and 0 bases from J, with 10 bases in between. Germline V gives CDR1 LGHNA, CDR2 YSLEER. The CDR3 DNA reads TGCGCCAGCAGCCGAAGCGGACCCTCCTACAATGAGCAGTTCTTC. This sequence encodes CASSRSGPSYNEQFF.

Comments on this clone: With a much larger clone just one base away, this may be a read error. The V call is TRBV20-1, the J call TRBJ2-3; D may correspond to TRBD1 or TRBD2 (7 bases each). CDR1 and CDR2 from the germline V gene are DFQATT and SNEGSKA (reference sequence). The CDR3 is 14 amino acids. Here the CDR3 DNA reads TGCAGTTCCCCGAGGGAGGGGGCCAGAGATACGCAGTATTTC. This codes for CSSPREGARDTQYF.

Ten or more counts support this clone. The chain recombines TRBV11-2 with TRBJ2-2, with 10 bases matching TRBD2. The CDR3 has 18 residues. With 2 bases clipped from V and 3 bases from J, the junction kept 9 bases outside the gene matches. Germline CDR1 reads SGHAT; CDR2 reads FQNNGV. The CDR3 DNA reads as TGTGCCAGCAGCTTACTAGCGGGAGTTGGTCTTTACACCGGGGAGCTGTTTTTT. The encoded protein is CASSLLAGVGLYTGELFF.

This clone showed up many times. The chain carries TRBV6-2 or TRBV6-3 and TRBJ2-3; 7 nucleotides agree with TRBD2. CDR3 length: 13 residues. After removal of 6 bases from V and 10 bases from J, the junction contained 10 bases not matched to a gene. Per germline, CDR1 MNHEY and CDR2 SVGEGT. CDR3 sequence: CASSRTERGPQYF. The CDR3 DNA sequence: TGTGCCAGCAGCCGGACGGAGCGGGGCCCGCAGTATTTT.

This clone showed up many times. The V call is TRBV16, the J call TRBJ1-2, with D maybe TRBD1 (5 bases). CDR1 KGHSY and CDR2 FQNENV come from the germline V gene. The V gene lost 2 bases and the J gene lost 3 bases, with 7 bases spanning the gap. CDR3 size: 13 residues. The CDR3 DNA follows: TGTGCCAGCAGCCAAGGGGGATACTATGGCTACACCTTC. It codes for CASSQGGYYGYTF.

This clone was observed a handful of times. This sequence may be a read error, since a much larger clone differs from it by one base. This sequence joins TRBV10-3 and TRBJ1-3; D remains unclear. From germline, CDR1 is ENHRY and CDR2 SYGVKD. V gave up 7 bases and J gave up 4 bases, with 11 bases separating them. The CDR3 has 13 amino acids. CDR3 region: CAIKRIDGNTIYF. CDR3 DNA sequence: TGTGCCATCAAAAGGATCGACGGAAACACCATATATTTT.